This T cell receptor beta chain is drawn from a study of shared clonotypes between healthy human individuals. Study-wide background: Each donor contributed plates that comprised three CD4 naive, three CD4 memory, two CD8 naive and one CD8 memory.

TCRdb's copy holds only in-frame clones and misses some; the assay was immunoSEQ multiplex PCR. The repertoire includes around 980,000 clones, 70% to 80% of them detected once, and 0.6% to 0.7% sits in the top ten. This clone came up a few times. The donors, all of them Caucasian adults, lived in Nashville, Tennessee. The investigators split CD4+ cells into a CD45RA+ naive subset and a CD45RA-negative memory subset. The CDR3 is 17 amino acids. Germline lookup yields CDR1 MGHDK and CDR2 SYGVNS. V was clipped by 1 base and J by 3 bases, with 15 bases between them. This clonotype was obtained from a man aged 18 to 30 in good health. Some clones in this sample may be carry-over from other donors' samples. Sample: memory CD4+ T cells from PBMCs. Subset defined: CD45RA-negative fraction. The genes are TRBV25-1 and TRBJ1-4; tentative D call: TRBD1 (6 bases). The CDR3: CASSEWNRDIANEKLFF. In DNA form, the CDR3 reads TGTGCCAGCAGTGAATGGAACAGGGACATTGCTAATGAAAAACTGTTTTTT.